The 27 T cell receptor beta chains reported below all come from one sample, sequenced in a study of identical twins. TCRdb used MiXCR to reprocess the 5' RACE reads, holding one entry per CDR3 protein. The repertoire holds roughly 260,000 distinct CDR3 sequences, around 7.6% seen once, with around 5% in the top ten. Another study also made use of these data, one on yellow fever vaccine responses in identical twins.

The source material was CD8+ T cells sorted from blood. The receptors here all came from a woman younger than 35 in good health.

This clonotype has ten or more counts. The chain is built from TRBV28 and TRBJ2-3; 7 bases are a match to TRBD2. The CDR3 runs to 14 residues. Germline lookup yields CDR1 MDHEN and CDR2 SYDVKM. With 2 bases clipped from V and 5 bases from J, the junction kept 4 bases outside the gene matches. CDR3 sequence: CASSLTSELDTQYF. CDR3 coding DNA: TGTGCCAGCAGTTTAACTAGCGAATTAGATACGCAGTATTTT.

This clonotype has a count of ten or more. The rearrangement uses TRBV28 and TRBJ1-2, with D uncertain. The CDR3 loop spans 16 amino acids. Germline CDR1 and CDR2: MDHEN and SYDVKM. V was pared by 6 bases and J by 7 bases, with 24 bases between. The chain's CDR3 is CASSPGEYPLYLGYTF. The CDR3, as DNA: TGTGCCAGCAGCCCCGGCGAATACCCTCTATATCTTGGCTACACCTTC.

This clonotype was observed a handful of times. The chain carries TRBV7-9 and TRBJ2-2, with 8 bases that match TRBD2. The length of the CDR3 is 16 residues. Germline trimming cut 4 bases from V and 7 bases from J; bases unmatched to any gene: 11. Germline V gives CDR1 SEHNR, CDR2 FQNEAQ (reference sequence). Here the CDR3 reads CASSSLKGLGGGELFF. The CDR3 region has the DNA TGTGCCAGCAGCTCCCTTAAGGGACTAGGCGGCGGGGAGCTGTTTTTT.

This clonotype was seen ten or more times. CDR3 in amino acids: CASSQRGQQETQYF. CDR3 sequence (DNA): TGTGCCAGCAGCCAACGAGGGCAGCAAGAGACCCAGTACTTC. This chain links TRBV3-1 with TRBJ2-5; possibly TRBD2 for D (5 bases). V gave up 2 bases and J gave up 2 bases, with 9 bases separating them. The length of the CDR3 is 14 residues. The germline V gene has CDR1 LGHDT and CDR2 YNNKEL (reference sequence).

V usage is TRBV13 and J usage is TRBJ2-3; the D gene is possibly TRBD1 (6 bases). CDR1 and CDR2 (germline): PRHDT, FYEKMQ (reference sequence). The CDR3 has 15 amino acids. Trimming removed 5 bases from V and 4 bases from J, with 16 bases in between. CDR3 DNA sequence: TGTGCCAGCAGCCGAAAGGGGGTTCTCGCAGATACGCAGTATTTT. It codes for CASSRKGVLADTQYF.

The sample holds one count of this clonotype. The gene calls are TRBV27 and TRBJ2-7; tentatively, D is TRBD1 (6 bases). This CDR3 spans 15 amino acids. Germline V gives CDR1 MNHEY, CDR2 SMNVEV (reference sequence). Trimming left V 7 bases short and J 0 bases short, with 16 bases between. CDR3 residues: CASNLGQGSSYEQYV. In DNA, the CDR3 is TGTGCCAGCAACCTAGGGCAGGGGAGCTCCTACGAGCAGTACGTC.

This clonotype has more than one count but fewer than ten. The rearrangement links TRBV7-9 to TRBJ1-4; D ambiguous. This CDR3 contains 15 residues. Trimming stripped 5 bases from V and 8 bases from J, with 18 bases between. CDR1 is SEHNR and CDR2 is FQNEAQ in the germline V gene (reference sequence). The CDR3 nucleotides are TGTGCCAGCAGCCCTAGTGGGTCTAAAAAGGAAAAACTGTTTTTT. Its translation: CASSPSGSKKEKLFF. The whole variable domain, filled in from reference TRBV7-9 and TRBJ1-4, reads DTGVSQNPRHKITKRGQNVTFRCDPISEHNRLYWYRQTLGQGPEFLTYFQNEAQLEKSRLLSDRFSAERPKGSFSTLEIQRTEQGDSAMYLCASSPSGSKKEKLFFGSGTQLSVL.

This clonotype was observed a handful of times. The V call is TRBV29-1, the J call TRBJ2-3, with 7 nucleotides matching TRBD2. After removal of 4 bases from V and 6 bases from J, the junction contained 10 bases not matched to a gene. Germline CDR1 and CDR2: SQVTM and ANQGSEA. The CDR3 spans 14 residues. The CDR3 DNA is TGCAGCGTTGTTGGGGGAGGGCCTGGGGATACGCAGTATTTT. It yields the protein CSVVGGGPGDTQYF.

The chain recombines TRBV20-1 with TRBJ2-3, with a weak D call TRBD1 (6 bases). V lost 2 bases and J 3 bases, leaving 12 bases between the germline ends. The germline gives CDR1 DFQATT, CDR2 SNEGSKA (reference sequence). This CDR3 comprises 14 residues. The CDR3 DNA follows: TGCAGTGCTAGATCGCCAACAGGGACAGATACGCAGTATTTT. Translated, it gives CSARSPTGTDTQYF.

This clonotype was observed a few times. The genes are TRBV28 and TRBJ1-6, with 7 bases fitting TRBD1. V trimming: 5 bases; J trimming: 6 bases; junction bases outside the gene matches: 7. The CDR3 contains 15 residues. Looked up from germline, CDR1 is MDHEN and CDR2 is SYDVKM. For the CDR3, the DNA is TGTGCCAGCAGTGAATCGACAGGGACTAATTCACCCCTCCACTTT. This encodes CASSESTGTNSPLHF.

This clonotype appeared a few times. The chain uses TRBV7-2 and TRBJ2-1; D remains ambiguous. The V end was cut by 1 base, the J end by 8 bases, with 9 bases between. Germline loops: CDR1 SGHTA, CDR2 FQGNSA. The CDR3 covers 13 residues. CDR3 bases: TGTGCCAGCAGCTTAGTCAGGTTCCATGAGCAGTTCTTC. Encoded protein: CASSLVRFHEQFF.

This clonotype was seen at least ten times. The V call is TRBV29-1, the J call TRBJ2-4; D may correspond to TRBD1 or TRBD2 (5 bases each). The CDR3 covers 17 residues. With 3 bases removed from V and 1 base from J, the gap between germline ends came to 19 bases. Germline V gene data show CDR1 as SQVTM and CDR2 as ANQGSEA. CDR3 DNA sequence: TGCAGCGTTGAGGGTCGGGACGGAAGGGATGCCAAAAACATTCAGTACTTC. Translating gives CSVEGRDGRDAKNIQYF.

This clonotype was observed many times. This chain joins TRBV5-1 and TRBJ2-3; 7 nucleotides agree with TRBD2. The junction had 10 bases not matched to a gene; V was cut back by 0 bases and J by 6 bases. Germline CDR1 SGHRS, CDR2 YFSETQ. The CDR3 consists of 16 residues. CDR3 in DNA: TGCGCCAGCAGCTTGGCAAGGGCGGGAGTCAGCGATACGCAGTATTTT. Its translation: CASSLARAGVSDTQYF.

The chain recombines TRBV7-6 with TRBJ2-2; TRBD1 or TRBD2 may be the D gene (5 bases each). V was cut by 2 bases and J by 3 bases, with 10 bases left in between. CDR1 is SGHVS, CDR2 FNYEAQ, per germline. The length of the CDR3 is 15 residues. CDR3 region: CASSLREGYTGELFF. The CDR3 bases are TGTGCCAGCAGCTTAAGAGAGGGGTACACCGGGGAGCTGTTTTTT. The variable domain in full, completed from reference TRBV7-6 and TRBJ2-2, reads GAGVSQSPRYKVTKRGQDVALRCDPISGHVSLYWYRQALGQGPEFLTYFNYEAQQDKSGLPNDRFSAERPEGSISTLTIQRTEQRDSAMYRCASSLREGYTGELFFGEGSRLTVL.

Remarks on this clonotype: Since a much larger clone is just one base distant, this may be a read error. The chain recombines TRBV20-1 with TRBJ2-3; 11 nucleotides align to TRBD2. The CDR3 runs 14 residues. CDR1 and CDR2 (germline): DFQATT, SNEGSKA (reference sequence). This CDR3 reads CSAAGLADTNTQYF. DNA of the CDR3: TGCAGTGCCGCGGGACTAGCGGACACAAATACGCAGTATTTT.

The chain links TRBV10-3 to TRBJ2-6; TRBD1 agrees at 8 bases. Trimming removed 10 bases from V and 2 bases from J; junction bases left unmatched: 7. Germline CDR1 and CDR2: ENHRY and SYGVKD. CDR3 size: 15 residues. CDR3 sequence reads: CATSTGDPGANVLTF. The CDR3 nucleotides are TGTGCCACCTCGACAGGGGATCCTGGGGCCAACGTCCTGACTTTC.

Only a few counts were recorded for this clonotype. The chain joins TRBV20-1 to TRBJ1-2; possibly TRBD1 for D (5 bases). V was trimmed by 8 bases and J by 7 bases, leaving 14 bases between them. CDR1 is DFQATT, CDR2 SNEGSKA, per germline (reference sequence). The CDR3 has 11 amino acids. The CDR3 here is CSRGRIFGYTF. In nucleotides, the CDR3 is TGCAGTCGGGGACGCATATTTGGCTACACCTTC.

This clonotype occurred a few times. This chain uses TRBV6-2 or TRBV6-3 with TRBJ2-1; 10 nucleotides line up with TRBD1. CDR3 length equals 14 residues. V lost 2 bases and J lost 14; bases outside the gene matches: 9. Germline assignment: CDR1 MNHEY and CDR2 SVGEGT. Here the CDR3 DNA reads TGTGCCAGCAGTTACGGCGGACAGGGGGTTAAAAAGTTCTTC. This sequence encodes CASSYGGQGVKKFF.

In its sample, this clonotype was seen a few times. V and J are TRBV4-1 and TRBJ2-1; D might be TRBD2 (6 bases). V was trimmed by 1 base and J by 3 bases, leaving 10 bases between them. There are 15 residues in the CDR3. The germline V gene has CDR1 MGHRA and CDR2 YSYEKL. CDR3 amino acids: CASSQGGGVYNEQFF. The CDR3 DNA reads TGCGCCAGCAGCCAAGGGGGCGGGGTCTACAATGAGCAGTTCTTC.

The CDR3 is CASSSTSGPYEQYF. The CDR3 bases are TGTGCCAGCAGCTCGACTAGCGGGCCTTACGAGCAGTACTTC. The chain links TRBV12-3 or TRBV12-4 to TRBJ2-7, with 10 nucleotides matching TRBD2. The CDR3 is made up of 14 amino acids. The junction had 6 bases not matched to a gene; V was cut back by 6 bases and J by 4 bases.

In this sample, this clonotype turned up many times. The chain has TRBV20-1 and TRBJ2-3, with a tentative D call TRBD1 (8 bases). The CDR3 is 15 residues long. Germline loops: CDR1 DFQATT, CDR2 SNEGSKA (reference sequence). With 1 base removed from V and 6 bases from J, the gap between germline ends came to 17 bases. CDR3 nucleotides: TGCAGTGCTAGAGCCACAGGGGGGGATTTGGATACGCAGTATTTT. Amino acids: CSARATGGDLDTQYF.

This clonotype was seen ten or more times. This chain uses TRBV3-1 with TRBJ2-7, with 11 bases identical to TRBD2. With 4 bases clipped from V and 2 bases from J, the junction kept 4 bases outside the gene matches. From germline, CDR1 is LGHDT and CDR2 YNNKEL (reference sequence). CDR3 size: 15 residues. The CDR3 loop reads CASSLRLAGTYEQYF. As DNA, the CDR3 is TGTGCCAGCAGCCTTCGACTAGCGGGAACCTACGAGCAGTACTTC.

This chain connects TRBV12-3 or TRBV12-4 to TRBJ2-5; no clear D. This CDR3 contains 11 residues. The germline V and J ends were trimmed by 5 bases and 5 bases, with 6 bases remaining between them. The CDR3, as DNA: TGTGCCAGCAGTGCTGGGGAGACCCAGTACTTC. This sequence encodes CASSAGETQYF.

This clonotype has only a few counts. The chain links TRBV11-2 to TRBJ1-5, with 8 bases identical to TRBD1. Trimming at V came to 5 bases and at J to 4 bases, leaving 7 bases not matched to a gene. The germline V gene encodes CDR1 SGHAT and CDR2 FQNNGV. The CDR3 contains 15 residues. CDR3 sequence: CASSERQGSNQPQHF. CDR3 bases: TGTGCCAGCAGCGAAAGACAGGGGTCAAATCAGCCCCAGCATTTT.

The rearrangement uses TRBV20-1 and TRBJ2-1; TRBD2 matches 11 bases. This CDR3 is 15 amino acids long. The J segment lost 6 bases and the V segment lost 0 bases, leaving 4 bases of the junction unmatched. Looked up from germline, CDR1 is DFQATT and CDR2 is SNEGSKA (reference sequence). CDR3 loop: CSARELAGEINEQFF. The DNA for the CDR3 is TGCAGTGCTAGAGAACTAGCGGGAGAAATCAATGAGCAGTTCTTC.

The genes are TRBV9 and TRBJ2-1; 9 nucleotides align to TRBD2. CDR3 length: 16 amino acids. With V trimmed by 2 bases and J by 0 bases, 3 bases remained unmatched. Germline CDR1 is SGDLS and CDR2 is YYNGEE. CDR3 in amino acids: CASSVAGGPSYNEQFF. In nucleotides, the CDR3 is TGTGCCAGCAGCGTTGCGGGAGGGCCCTCCTACAATGAGCAGTTCTTC.

V gene TRBV5-1 combines with J gene TRBJ2-5; D gene ambiguous. From germline, CDR1 is SGHRS and CDR2 YFSETQ. The germline V and J ends were trimmed by 0 bases and 5 bases, with 14 bases remaining between them. The CDR3 is 15 residues long. This CDR3 is CASSLAAARLETQYF. The CDR3 region has the DNA TGCGCCAGCAGCTTGGCCGCGGCTAGGTTGGAGACCCAGTACTTC.